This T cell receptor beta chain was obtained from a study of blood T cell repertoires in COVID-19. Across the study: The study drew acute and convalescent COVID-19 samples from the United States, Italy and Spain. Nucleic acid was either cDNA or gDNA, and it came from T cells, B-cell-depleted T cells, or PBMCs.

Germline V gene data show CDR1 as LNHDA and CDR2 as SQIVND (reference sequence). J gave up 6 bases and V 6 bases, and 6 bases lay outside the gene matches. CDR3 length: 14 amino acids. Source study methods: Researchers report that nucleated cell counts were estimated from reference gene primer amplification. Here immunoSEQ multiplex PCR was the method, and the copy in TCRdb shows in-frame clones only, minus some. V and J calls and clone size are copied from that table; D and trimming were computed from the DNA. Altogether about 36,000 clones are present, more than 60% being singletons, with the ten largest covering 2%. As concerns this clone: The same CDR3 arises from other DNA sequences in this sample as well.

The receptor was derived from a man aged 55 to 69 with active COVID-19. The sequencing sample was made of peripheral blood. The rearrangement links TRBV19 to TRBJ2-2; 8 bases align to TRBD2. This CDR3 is CASRREGRAGELFF. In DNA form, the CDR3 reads TGTGCCAGTAGACGGGAGGGGAGGGCCGGGGAGCTGTTTTTT.